A selection of T cell receptor beta chains follows, all from one sample in a study of cytomegalovirus exposure and HLA in healthy donors. Libraries were prepared by immunoSEQ multiplex PCR; TCRdb keeps only in-frame clonotypes and omits some of them. The sample includes 100,000 to 150,000 clones, around 90% of them seen just once. Sequencing was done on a sample of PBMCs. All receptors come from a woman aged 18-29 years in good health and CMV-seronegative. Both conserved end residues are part of each CDR3. D genes are given only for firm matches. Not every row has a clone size; where given, it reads once, few, many or a size class.

v_call,clone_size,d_call,j_call,cdr3_aa,cdr3_nt
TRBV6-5,few,NA,TRBJ1-5,CASSSGVGSNQPQHF,TGTGCCAGCAGTTCGGGGGTGGGCAGCAATCAGCCCCAGCATTTT
TRBV9,NA,TRBD2,TRBJ2-1,CASSVAGRVREQFF,TGTGCCAGCAGCGTAGCGGGGAGGGTGCGTGAGCAGTTCTTC
TRBV12-5,NA,TRBD2,TRBJ2-1,CASGLALSGSPYNEQFF,TGTGCTAGTGGTTTGGCGCTTAGCGGGAGCCCCTACAATGAGCAGTTCTTC
TRBV28,NA,NA,TRBJ1-2,CASSFRGWYGYTF,TGTGCCAGCAGTTTTCGGGGGTGGTATGGCTACACCTTC
TRBV6-4,NA,TRBD2,TRBJ2-1,CASSEGLAGDNEQFF,TGTGCCAGCAGTGAGGGACTAGCGGGAGACAATGAGCAGTTCTTC
TRBV11-2,NA,TRBD1,TRBJ2-7,CASSWTGTGASYEQYF,TGTGCCAGCAGCTGGACCGGGACAGGAGCTTCCTACGAGCAGTACTTC
TRBV29-1,once,TRBD1,TRBJ2-1,CSVEDRQGALDEQFF,TGCAGCGTTGAAGACCGACAGGGGGCGCTTGATGAGCAGTTCTTC
TRBV5-1,NA,NA,TRBJ1-1,CASSSQGLTEAFF,TGCGCCAGCAGCTCCCAGGGTTTGACTGAAGCTTTCTTT
TRBV27,NA,NA,TRBJ1-3,CASSFSRGPGNTIYF,TGTGCCAGCAGTTTTAGTAGGGGCCCTGGAAACACCATATATTTT
TRBV2,NA,NA,TRBJ2-3,CASSFMFDTQYF,TGTGCCAGCAGTTTCATGTTCGATACGCAGTATTTT
TRBV30,NA,NA,TRBJ1-1,CAWRGGGWPTEAFF,TGTGCCTGGAGGGGCGGGGGCTGGCCTACTGAAGCTTTCTTT
TRBV5-4,NA,TRBD2,TRBJ2-1,CASSLGGRSYNEQFF,TGTGCCAGCAGCTTGGGCGGGAGATCCTACAATGAGCAGTTCTTC
TRBV10-1,NA,TRBD2,TRBJ2-2,CASSELSSGKTNTGELFF,TGCGCCAGCAGTGAGCTCTCTAGCGGGAAAACGAACACCGGGGAGCTGTTTTTT
TRBV10-3,NA,TRBD1,TRBJ1-2,CAISETGQSEGSYTF,TGTGCCATCAGTGAGACGGGACAGAGTGAGGGAAGCTACACCTTC
TRBV2,once,TRBD1,TRBJ1-2,CASLRTGGGYTF,TGTGCCAGCCTGAGGACAGGGGGTGGCTACACCTTC
TRBV7-2,NA,TRBD1,TRBJ1-3,CASSYRIRQGPGNTIYF,TGTGCCAGCAGCTACCGAATACGACAGGGCCCAGGAAACACCATATATTTT
TRBV2,few,NA,TRBJ1-5,CASSEPGPNQPQHF,TGTGCCAGCAGTGAACCAGGGCCCAATCAGCCCCAGCATTTT
TRBV27,NA,TRBD2,TRBJ2-7,CASSSRLAGDYEQYF,TGTGCCAGCAGTTCGAGACTAGCGGGAGACTACGAGCAGTACTTC
TRBV18,NA,TRBD2,TRBJ2-2,CASSPLGLATGELFF,TGTGCCAGCTCACCATTGGGACTAGCCACCGGGGAGCTGTTTTTT
TRBV5-1,once,NA,TRBJ2-1,CASSLAENSYNEQFF,TGCGCCAGCAGCTTGGCGGAGAACTCCTACAATGAGCAGTTCTTC
TRBV27,NA,TRBD1,TRBJ2-7,CASSLSAGGPLYF,TGTGCCAGCAGTTTATCGGCAGGGGGTCCTCTGTACTTC
TRBV4-2,NA,TRBD1,TRBJ2-3,CASSRWGQGAPAGITDTQYF,TGTGCCAGCAGCCGGTGGGGACAGGGGGCTCCGGCGGGGATCACAGATACGCAGTATTTT
TRBV5-4,few,NA,TRBJ1-4,CASSLTGNYGEKLFF,TGTGCCAGCAGCTTGACAGGGAATTACGGTGAAAAACTGTTTTTT
TRBV28,once,TRBD1,TRBJ2-2,CASRRRQGATGELFF,TGTGCCAGCAGACGCCGACAGGGTGCGACCGGGGAGCTGTTTTTT
TRBV6-6,NA,NA,TRBJ1-2,CASSSTGLNYGYTF,TGTGCCAGCAGTTCCACAGGGTTGAACTATGGCTACACCTTC
TRBV10-1,NA,TRBD2,TRBJ2-7,CASSLGLAGGGTHEQYF,TGCGCCAGCAGTCTGGGACTAGCGGGCGGAGGCACGCACGAGCAGTACTTC
TRBV7-8,NA,NA,TRBJ1-2,CASRRTAGDDGYGYTF,TGTGCCAGCAGACGGACAGCTGGTGATGACGGCTATGGCTACACCTTC
TRBV7-9,few,NA,TRBJ2-1,CASSLGRNEQFF,TGTGCCAGCAGCTTAGGGAGGAATGAGCAGTTCTTC